The entry below gives a single T cell receptor (beta chain) sequence along with its context. What antigen it recognizes has not been identified. No much larger clone is present one base from it, and per-base qualities are unavailable. The data were obtained in a study of cytomegalovirus exposure and HLA in healthy donors (dated 2017 in TCRdb). General notes on the study: In an earlier analysis of 450 to 750 of the donors, 276 Gb of sequence data and 95 million to 130 million unique TCR beta sequences from 180 million or so T cells were reported. Rather than drawing on any new phenotypic data, the later analysis identified candidate immune exposures from TCR beta sequences and the way those sequences occurred across donors. Because of strong linkage in the cohort, five DR-DQ haplotypes were treated as single units for association and clustering. A later genetic analysis took genome-wide SNP genotypes for about 55% of the 666 donors and used that subset as a discovery cohort. The study aimed to test whether cataloging public T cell receptors could reveal signatures of past pathogen exposure. Class I and class II HLA loci were covered by the typing at four-digit resolution. A later analysis re-analyzed previously published TCR beta repertoires from about 730 donors and added high-resolution HLA genotyping to study TCR occurrence patterns. To predict cytomegalovirus infection status, the study brought together high-throughput TCR immunosequencing, statistical association of individual TCRs with disease status, and machine learning. Every repertoire in the discovery cohort had been generated on one and the same sequencing platform. In an earlier analysis of 500 to 650 of the donors, high-throughput TCR beta sequencing was used to judge whether each TCR beta V gene segment behaved as functional or pseudogenic. Donor age, sex, ethnicity and CMV serostatus were collected together with the repertoire data. Of the roughly 400 genotyped donors, approximately 83% fell in the genetic ancestry cluster associated with self-reported Caucasian donors. Among roughly 400 genotyped donors of the cohort, an average of roughly 230,000 unique TCR beta nucleotide sequences was sequenced per donor, of which about 18% were non-productive. Typing coverage differed by locus: A, B, C, DRB1 and DQB1 were typed in about 620-640 donors, DQA1 in around 500, DPA1 in some 570, and DPB1 in just under 480. Using immunosequencing, the study profiled T cell repertoires from around 670 subjects and related those repertoires to cytomegalovirus serostatus. A separate validation cohort of roughly 120 different subjects was used in addition to the roughly 720-subject first cohort. Approximately 300 gigabases of sequencing data and around 88 million unique TCR sequences made up an early release that covered about 640 HLA-typed donors. Beyond this particular receptor, the publication reports: An earlier analysis of approximately 540 of the donors showed that most TCR beta V segments appeared in productive rearrangements either about 87% or about 30% of the time, which broadly matched IMGT annotations. A later genetic analysis reported fewer N-insertions in productive TCRs among donors in an Asian-associated ancestry cluster than the roughly 650-donor mean. According to a later analysis, parvovirus B19, influenza, CMV and Epstein-Barr virus appeared linked to several top co-occurrence clusters. Because counts were too low, about 17 rarely observed V segments, including chromosome 9 orphons, were excluded from the earlier analysis of roughly 580 of the donors. Presence/absence analyses assumed roughly uniform sequencing depth across donors, an assumption that may not hold. Because HLA typing was unavailable for some donors at each locus, only the typed subset was used in association tests. The cohort was sequenced for TCR beta chains only, and without alpha or paired-chain data the features that could be detected were limited. Correlated functional status among segregating V segments might reflect linkage disequilibrium, but an unknown experimental factor could not be ruled out. When HLA alleles, especially DR and DQ, strongly co-occurred, TCR associations were difficult to assign to individual alleles. Immune exposure information for the cohort was limited to CMV serostatus. The classifier was reported to diagnose cytomegalovirus status with high specificity and sensitivity in both the original cohort and the validation cohort. The study listed around 160 TCR beta chains as associated with cytomegalovirus. A further reported finding was that TCR beta sequences accurately predicted the HLA-A and HLA-B alleles for most subjects in the first cohort. A later genetic analysis associated a missense DCLRE1C variant with V-gene and J-gene trimming of TCR beta chains, and an independent cohort replicated the association. In a later analysis, the rate of TCR association differed among HLA loci, with DRB1 alleles having the most associated TCRs and HLA-C alleles having the fewest. A few of the identified cytomegalovirus-associated TCR beta chains were confirmed in vitro to be specific for cytomegalovirus antigens. According to a later analysis, most CMV-associated TCR beta chains appeared to be HLA-restricted, and the HLA associations seemed to be driven largely by CMV exposure. It was suggested by the authors that the approach could potentially be generalized to other disease states and immunological phenotypes. In a later analysis, HLA-associated TCR beta chains were found to be more clonally expanded and to have lower generation probabilities than equally common non-associated chains. A group of highly shared sequence variants was considered likely to be a technical artifact of the sequencing pipeline. In a later analysis, around 17,000 TCR beta sequences were associated with specific HLA alleles at a false discovery rate of 0.05. Most TCR sequences were observed very rarely across donors, whereas some public TCRs were present in many individuals. The 87-base-pair reads could not distinguish some IMGT-functional V segments, including TRBV6-2 and TRBV6-3, so those segments were excluded.

From the cysteine up to the phenylalanine, the CDR3 has a length of 17 residues. Only CDR3 DNA is held: 51 bases, read in frame from base 1. Reading the germline V gene gives CDR1 SGHAT and CDR2 FQNNGV. V is trimmed back by 3 bases and J by 0 bases, and the junction contains 8 bases that no gene match accounts for. The library relied on the immunoSEQ multiplex PCR assay. For the multiplex PCR, a mixture combining 60 forward primers for TCR Vbeta segments and 13 reverse primers for TCR Jbeta segments was used. Amplification of the CDR3 region of rearranged TCR beta genes was performed with a multiplex PCR assay on genomic DNA. The amplified TCR beta libraries were sequenced on the Illumina HiSeq System as 87-base-pair reads. The published analysis was carried out like this. Across the 500 to 850 repertoires, a later analysis counted tens of millions of unique TCR beta chains, roughly 11 million of which were shared by at least two donors. A nearest-neighbor algorithm error-corrected the raw reads and collapsed the reads into unique sequences, merging closely related sequences to remove PCR and sequencing errors. CDR3 sequences were aligned to IMGT reference sequences to assign V, D and J gene segments. For a sequence to be retained, at least a six-nucleotide match to both a V gene segment and a J gene segment was required. Rearrangements were classified as productive when the CDR3 lacked stop codons and remained in frame with V and J, and all other rearrangements were classified as non-productive. CDR3 was defined by IMGT convention, running from the second conserved V-encoded cysteine to the conserved J-encoded phenylalanine. Sequences without an unambiguous match to a single V gene segment were excluded from the earlier analysis of about 600 of the donors. An earlier analysis of approximately 590 of the donors called V segments functional above 56.7% productive rearrangements and segregating when the between-donor standard deviation exceeded 5%. A statistical classification framework was built to diagnose cytomegalovirus status from the catalog of TCR beta chain sequences. In a later analysis, V and J genes were assigned by comparing TCR nucleotide sequences against IMGT/GENE-DB human TR gene sequences. Using the TCRdist pipeline, a later analysis assigned CDR3 sequences along with most-parsimonious VDJ recombination scenarios. In a later analysis, each TCR beta chain was defined by its CDR3 amino acid sequence together with its V-gene family, and reads without a unique V-gene family were excluded. As a way to deal with suspected cross-contamination and a sequencing artifact, a later analysis dropped more than 500 nucleotide sequences that were highly shared and had low generation probability. In a later analysis, a clonal expansion index for each public chain was calculated from normalized within-repertoire ranks of inferred template counts. A later analysis computed generation probabilities with a VDJ recombination model fitted to out-of-frame rearrangements, and checked the results against IGoR. In a later analysis, TCR-TCR, TCR-HLA and TCR-CMV co-occurrence was scored with hypergeometric tests, and a repertoire-size bias correction was applied to TCR pairs. A later analysis estimated false discovery rates by permuting HLA or CMV assignments 20 times. In a later analysis, co-occurring TCRs were grouped using DBSCAN, and TCRdist sequence similarity was added for clustering within HLA-allele-positive subsets. Co-occurrence clustering excluded repertoires with fewer than 30,000 or more than 120,000 public chains, plus five with anomalous nucleotide sharing. As stored in TCRdb, this immuneACCESS dataset retains in-frame rearrangements with V and J assigned. A fraction of the clones does not appear; measured against another copy, unresolved V genes explain less than half of the discrepancy, and the remainder lacks a known reason. V, J and clone size are those of that table, while D and trimming were read from the DNA. For this sample there are 120,000 or so clones; 82% appear just once. Of the sample, around 10% falls within the top ten clones.

The cohort comprised fewer than 700 healthy bone marrow donors. Cohort members were all nominally healthy when sampled, although unrecorded immune exposures were likely present. The donor tested CMV seropositive and was one of the 289 seropositive cohort members. A peripheral blood sample was provided by each donor, and peripheral blood mononuclear cells were used for TCR beta sequencing. The Qiagen DNeasy Blood Extraction Kit was used to extract genomic DNA from the blood cell samples. The receptor chain draws on TRBV11-2 and TRBJ2-1; 7 central bases correspond to TRBD2. The sequence derives from a male donor in good health and CMV-seropositive. Sequenced: PBMCs. The DNA reads TGTGCCAGCAGCTTCCTGAGCGGGGCTAGCTCCTACAATGAGCAGTTCTTC. This encodes CASSFLSGASSYNEQFF.